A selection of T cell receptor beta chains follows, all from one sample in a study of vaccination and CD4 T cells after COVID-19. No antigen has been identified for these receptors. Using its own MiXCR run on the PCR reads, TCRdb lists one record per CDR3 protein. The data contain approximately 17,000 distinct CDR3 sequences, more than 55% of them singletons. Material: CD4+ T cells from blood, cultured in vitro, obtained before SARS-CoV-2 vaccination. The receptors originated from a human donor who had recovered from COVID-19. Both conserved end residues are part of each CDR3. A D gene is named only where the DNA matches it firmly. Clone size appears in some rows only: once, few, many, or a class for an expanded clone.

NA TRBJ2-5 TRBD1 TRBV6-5 CASSYWDREETQYF TGTGCCAGCAGTTACTGGGACAGGGAAGAGACCCAGTACTTC
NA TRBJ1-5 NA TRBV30 CAWNSGLANQPQHF TGTGCCTGGAATTCTGGCCTCGCAAATCAGCCCCAGCATTTT
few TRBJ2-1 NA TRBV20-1 CSGQTRTIYNEQFF TGCAGTGGCCAGACTCGGACTATCTACAATGAGCAGTTCTTC
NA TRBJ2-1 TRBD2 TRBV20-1 CSARGEGGRYNEQFF TGCAGTGCTAGAGGAGAGGGAGGGCGGTACAATGAGCAGTTCTTC
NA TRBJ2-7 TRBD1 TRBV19 CASREDHRGEQYF TGTGCCAGTAGGGAGGATCACAGGGGGGAGCAGTACTTC
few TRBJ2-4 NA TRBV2 CASRANSAGAKNIQYF TGTGCCAGCAGGGCCAATTCGGCGGGAGCCAAAAACATTCAGTACTTC
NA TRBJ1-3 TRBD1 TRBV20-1 CSAQDRGSGNTIYF TGCAGTGCTCAGGACAGGGGTTCTGGAAACACCATATATTTT
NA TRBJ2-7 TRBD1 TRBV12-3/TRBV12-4 CASSRTGTGGVEQYF TGTGCCAGCAGCCGCACCGGGACAGGGGGTGTCGAGCAGTACTTC
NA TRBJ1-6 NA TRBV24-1 CATKGSSPLHF TGTGCCACCAAGGGTAGTTCACCCCTCCACTTT
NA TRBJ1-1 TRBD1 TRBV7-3 CASSGQGNTEAFF TGTGCCAGCAGCGGACAGGGAAACACTGAAGCTTTCTTT
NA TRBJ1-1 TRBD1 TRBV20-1 CSAGGQVVGAEAFF TGCAGTGCTGGAGGACAGGTCGTTGGCGCTGAAGCTTTCTTT
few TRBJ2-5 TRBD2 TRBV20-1 CSARDILAGTQETQYF TGCAGTGCTAGAGATATACTAGCGGGGACCCAAGAGACCCAGTACTTC
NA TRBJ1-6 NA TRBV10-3 CATREQGRNSPLHF TGTGCCACCAGGGAACAGGGCCGGAATTCACCCCTCCACTTT
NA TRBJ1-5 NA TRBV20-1 CSASWGEQPQHF TGCAGTGCTAGTTGGGGCGAACAGCCCCAGCATTTT
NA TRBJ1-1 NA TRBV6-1 CASSEENKDTEAFF TGTGCCAGCAGTGAAGAGAATAAAGACACTGAAGCTTTCTTT
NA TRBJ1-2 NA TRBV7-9 CASSLDSPAGLGYGYTF TGTGCCAGCAGCTTAGATAGTCCGGCAGGGCTCGGCTATGGCTACACCTTC
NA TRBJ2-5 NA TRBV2 CASSEDETQYF TGTGCCAGCAGTGAGGATGAGACCCAGTACTTT
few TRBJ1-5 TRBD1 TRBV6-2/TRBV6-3 CASNDRVGQPQHF TGTGCCAGCAACGACAGGGTTGGTCAGCCCCAGCATTTT
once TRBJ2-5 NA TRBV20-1 CSAAPSAAGSQYF TGCAGTGCAGCACCAAGCGCCGCCGGTAGCCAGTACTTC
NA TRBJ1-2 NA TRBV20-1 CSARSFAGGINYGYTF TGCAGTGCTAGATCCTTCGCTGGGGGTATCAACTATGGCTACACCTTC
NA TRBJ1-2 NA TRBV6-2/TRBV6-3 CASSRRLGADDGYTF TGTGCCAGCAGCCGCCGGTTGGGGGCGGATGATGGCTACACCTTC
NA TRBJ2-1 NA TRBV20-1 CSASSLIGNEQFF TGCAGTGCTAGTAGCCTAATCGGCAATGAGCAGTTCTTC
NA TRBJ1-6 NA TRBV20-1 CSTHPIRVGGTGGSPLHF TGCAGTACTCACCCTATCCGTGTAGGGGGAACGGGTGGTTCACCCCTCCACTTT
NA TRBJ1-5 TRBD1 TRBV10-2 CASREQGGGNQPQHF TGCGCCAGCAGAGAACAGGGGGGCGGCAATCAGCCCCAGCATTTT
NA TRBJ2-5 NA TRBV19 CASSGGRKTFQETQYF TGTGCCAGTAGTGGGGGTAGGAAAACCTTCCAAGAGACCCAGTACTTC
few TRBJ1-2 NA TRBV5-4 CASSSLYDAYGYTF TGTGCCAGCAGCTCTTTATACGATGCCTATGGCTACACCTTC
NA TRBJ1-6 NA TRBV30 CAWSDGLGSPLHF TGTGCCTGGAGTGACGGGCTTGGGTCACCCCTCCACTTT
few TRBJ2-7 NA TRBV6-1 CAIRARYEQYF TGTGCCATCAGGGCCAGATACGAGCAGTACTTC
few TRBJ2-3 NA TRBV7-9 CASSLGGVTAQYF TGTGCCAGCAGCCTAGGGGGGGTTACAGCGCAGTATTTT
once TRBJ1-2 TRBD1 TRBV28 CASSPQGVHGYTF TGTGCCAGCAGTCCACAGGGGGTTCACGGCTACACCTTC
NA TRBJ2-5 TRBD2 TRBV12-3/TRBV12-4 CASTWGLAGGRGTQYF TGTGCCAGCACCTGGGGACTAGCGGGAGGGCGTGGGACCCAGTACTTC
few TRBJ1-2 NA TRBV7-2 CASRARAQNYGYTF TGTGCCAGCAGGGCCAGGGCACAAAACTATGGCTACACCTTC
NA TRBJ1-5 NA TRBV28 CASSSTEWGNQPQHF TGTGCCAGCAGTTCCACAGAGTGGGGCAATCAGCCCCAGCATTTT
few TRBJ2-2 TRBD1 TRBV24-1 CATRGQLSGELFF TGTGCCACCAGGGGACAGCTTTCCGGGGAGCTGTTTTTT
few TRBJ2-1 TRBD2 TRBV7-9 CASSPHRPSGSGHEQFF TGTGCCAGCAGCCCACATCGACCTAGCGGGTCGGGCCATGAGCAGTTCTTC
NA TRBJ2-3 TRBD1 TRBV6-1 CASSARARGSTDTQYF TGTGCCAGCAGCGCGAGAGCCAGGGGGAGCACAGATACGCAGTATTTT
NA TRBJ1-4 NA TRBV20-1 CSARDSGEGHEKLFF TGCAGTGCTAGAGATTCGGGCGAGGGCCATGAAAAACTGTTTTTT
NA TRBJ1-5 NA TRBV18 CASSPGVDYQPQHF TGTGCCAGCTCACCTGGGGTGGATTATCAGCCCCAGCATTTT
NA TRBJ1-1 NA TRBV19 CASSITGRTEAFF TGTGCCAGTAGTATCACGGGTAGGACTGAAGCTTTCTTT
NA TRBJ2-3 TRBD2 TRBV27 CASKPSGWRDTQYF TGTGCCAGCAAACCTAGCGGGTGGCGAGATACGCAGTATTTT
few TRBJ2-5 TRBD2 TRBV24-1 CATSDWASGHQETQYF TGTGCCACCAGTGATTGGGCTAGCGGCCACCAAGAGACCCAGTACTTC
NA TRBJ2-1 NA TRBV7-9 CASSPKPRNEQFF TGTGCCAGCAGCCCCAAGCCCCGCAATGAGCAGTTCTTC
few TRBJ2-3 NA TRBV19 CASRQFRNTDTQYF TGTGCCAGCAGACAGTTTAGAAACACAGATACGCAGTATTTT
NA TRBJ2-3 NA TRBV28 CASPESEDTQYF TGTGCCAGCCCAGAGTCGGAGGATACGCAGTATTTT
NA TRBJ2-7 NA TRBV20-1 CSARLGDEQYF TGCAGTGCTAGACTAGGGGACGAGCAGTACTTC
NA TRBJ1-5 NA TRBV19 CASQTRGSQHF TGTGCCAGCCAAACCCGGGGATCCCAGCATTTT
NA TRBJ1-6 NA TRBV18 CASSPQGHSIHNSPLHF TGTGCCAGCTCACCGCAGGGACACTCGATTCATAATTCACCCCTCCACTTT
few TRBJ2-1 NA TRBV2 CASSDPAEPWRF TGTGCCAGCAGTGACCCTGCGGAGCCGTGGAGGTTC
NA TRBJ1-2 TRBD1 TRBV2 CASSSWTGDYGYTF TGTGCCAGCAGTAGCTGGACAGGAGACTATGGCTACACCTTC
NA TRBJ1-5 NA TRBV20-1 CSARGLGGPGSQHF TGCAGTGCTAGAGGGCTGGGGGGCCCGGGGAGTCAGCATTTT
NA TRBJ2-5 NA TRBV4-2 CASSQDRGLAGQETQYF TGTGCCAGCAGCCAAGATCGGGGACTGGCGGGGCAAGAGACCCAGTACTTC